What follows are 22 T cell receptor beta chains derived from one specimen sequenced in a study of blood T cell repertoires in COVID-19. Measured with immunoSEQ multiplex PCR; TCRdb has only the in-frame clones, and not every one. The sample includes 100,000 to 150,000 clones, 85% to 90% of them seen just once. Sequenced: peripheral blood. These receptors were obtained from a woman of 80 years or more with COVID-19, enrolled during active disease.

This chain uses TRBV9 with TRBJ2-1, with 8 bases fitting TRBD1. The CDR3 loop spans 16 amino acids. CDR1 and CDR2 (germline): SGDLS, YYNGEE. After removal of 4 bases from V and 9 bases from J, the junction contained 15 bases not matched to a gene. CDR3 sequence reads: CASSSTDRVRFGEQFF. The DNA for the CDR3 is TGTGCCAGCAGCTCAACGGACAGGGTCAGGTTCGGTGAGCAGTTCTTC.

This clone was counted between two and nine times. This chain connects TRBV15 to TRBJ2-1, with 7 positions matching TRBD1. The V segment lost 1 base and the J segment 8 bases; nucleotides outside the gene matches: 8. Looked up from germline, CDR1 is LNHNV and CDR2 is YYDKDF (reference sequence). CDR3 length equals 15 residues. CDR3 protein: CATSRAGDRVYEQFF. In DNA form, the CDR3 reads TGTGCCACCAGCAGAGCCGGAGACAGGGTCTATGAGCAGTTCTTC.

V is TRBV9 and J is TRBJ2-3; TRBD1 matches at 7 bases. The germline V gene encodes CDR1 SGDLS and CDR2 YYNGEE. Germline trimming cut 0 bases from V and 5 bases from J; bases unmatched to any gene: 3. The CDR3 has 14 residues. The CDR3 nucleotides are TGTGCCAGCAGCGTAGCTCAGGGGGAAGATACGCAGTATTTT. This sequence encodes CASSVAQGEDTQYF.

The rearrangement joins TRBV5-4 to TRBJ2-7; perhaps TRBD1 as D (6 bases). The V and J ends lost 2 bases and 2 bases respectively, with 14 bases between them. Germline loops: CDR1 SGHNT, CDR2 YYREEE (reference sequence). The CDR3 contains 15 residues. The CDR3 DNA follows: TGTGCCAGCAGCTTACAGGGAATAGGGACCTACGAGCAGTACTTC. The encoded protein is CASSLQGIGTYEQYF.

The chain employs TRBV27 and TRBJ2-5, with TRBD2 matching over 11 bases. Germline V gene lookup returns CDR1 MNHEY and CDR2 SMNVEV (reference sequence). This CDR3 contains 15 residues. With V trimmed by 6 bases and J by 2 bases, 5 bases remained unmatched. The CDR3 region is CASRLAGGGQETQYF. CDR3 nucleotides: TGTGCCAGCAGGCTAGCGGGAGGAGGTCAAGAGACCCAGTACTTC.

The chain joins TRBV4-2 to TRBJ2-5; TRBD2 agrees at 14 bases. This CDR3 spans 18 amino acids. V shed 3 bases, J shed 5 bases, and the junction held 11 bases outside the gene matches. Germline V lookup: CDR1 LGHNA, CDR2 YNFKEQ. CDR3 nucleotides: TGTGCCAGCAGCCATAAACCCGGGACTAGCGGGAGTGCTGAGACCCAGTACTTC. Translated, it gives CASSHKPGTSGSAETQYF.

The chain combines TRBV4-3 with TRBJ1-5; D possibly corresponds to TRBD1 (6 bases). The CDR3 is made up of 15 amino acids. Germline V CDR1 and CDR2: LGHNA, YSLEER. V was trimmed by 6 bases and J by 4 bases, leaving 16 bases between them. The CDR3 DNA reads TGCGCCAGCAGTCAATCGGTGGGGGCAAATCAGCCCCAGCATTTT. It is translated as CASSQSVGANQPQHF.

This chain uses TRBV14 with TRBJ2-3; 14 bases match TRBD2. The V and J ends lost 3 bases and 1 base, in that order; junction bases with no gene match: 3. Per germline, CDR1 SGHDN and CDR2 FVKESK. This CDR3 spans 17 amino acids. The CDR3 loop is CASSQTSGRDGTDTQYF. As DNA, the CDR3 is TGTGCCAGCAGCCAGACTAGCGGGAGGGACGGCACAGATACGCAGTATTTT.

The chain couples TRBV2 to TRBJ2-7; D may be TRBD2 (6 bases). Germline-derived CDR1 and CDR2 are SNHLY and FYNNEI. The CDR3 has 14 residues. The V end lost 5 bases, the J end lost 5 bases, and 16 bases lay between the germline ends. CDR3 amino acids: CASSPSYGSHEQYF. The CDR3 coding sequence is TGTGCCAGCAGTCCCTCCTACGGGAGCCACGAGCAGTACTTC.

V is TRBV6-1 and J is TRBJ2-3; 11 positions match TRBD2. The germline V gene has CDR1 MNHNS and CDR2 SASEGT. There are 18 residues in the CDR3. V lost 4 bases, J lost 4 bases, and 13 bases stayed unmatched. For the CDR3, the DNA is TGTGCCAGCAGTGGAGCTAGCGGGAGGTTCACTTTAGCAGATACGCAGTATTTT. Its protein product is CASSGASGRFTLADTQYF.

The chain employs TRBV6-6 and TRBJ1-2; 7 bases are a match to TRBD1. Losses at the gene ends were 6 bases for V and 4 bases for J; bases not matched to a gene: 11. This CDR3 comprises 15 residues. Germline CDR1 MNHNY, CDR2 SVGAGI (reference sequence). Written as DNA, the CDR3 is TGTGCCAGCAGCAACCGACAGGGTAAATCCTATGGCTACACCTTC. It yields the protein CASSNRQGKSYGYTF.

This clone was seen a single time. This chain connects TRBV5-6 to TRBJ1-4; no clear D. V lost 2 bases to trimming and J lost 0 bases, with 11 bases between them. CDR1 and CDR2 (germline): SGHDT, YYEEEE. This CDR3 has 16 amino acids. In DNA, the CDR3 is TGTGCCAGCAGCTTTGCCGGGAGCGCAACTAATGAAAAACTGTTTTTT. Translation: CASSFAGSATNEKLFF.

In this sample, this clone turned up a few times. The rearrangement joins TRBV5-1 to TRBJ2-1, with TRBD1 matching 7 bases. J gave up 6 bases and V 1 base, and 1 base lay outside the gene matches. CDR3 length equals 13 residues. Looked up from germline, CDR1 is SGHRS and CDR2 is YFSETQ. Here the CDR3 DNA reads TGCGCCAGCAGCTTGACAGGGGTCAATGAGCAGTTCTTC. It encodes CASSLTGVNEQFF.

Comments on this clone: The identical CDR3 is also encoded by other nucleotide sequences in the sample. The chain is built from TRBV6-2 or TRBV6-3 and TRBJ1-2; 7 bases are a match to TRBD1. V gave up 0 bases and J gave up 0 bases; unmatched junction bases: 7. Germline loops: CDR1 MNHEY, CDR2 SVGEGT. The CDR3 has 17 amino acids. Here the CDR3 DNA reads TGTGCCAGCAGTTACTCGTCACAGGGGTTAGCTAACTATGGCTACACCTTC. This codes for CASSYSSQGLANYGYTF.

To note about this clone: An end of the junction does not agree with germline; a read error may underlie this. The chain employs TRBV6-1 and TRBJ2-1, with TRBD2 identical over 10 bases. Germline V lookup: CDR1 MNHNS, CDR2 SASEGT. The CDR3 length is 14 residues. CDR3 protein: CASSEGTSGTRRLF. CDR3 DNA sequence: TGTGCCAGCAGTGAAGGGACTAGCGGAACCCGCAGGCTCTTC.

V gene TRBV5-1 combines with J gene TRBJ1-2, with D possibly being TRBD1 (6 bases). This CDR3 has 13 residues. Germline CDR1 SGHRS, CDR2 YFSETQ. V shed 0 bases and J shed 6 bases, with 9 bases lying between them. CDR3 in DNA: TGCGCCAGCAGCTTGGCGGCAGGGGATGGCTACACCTTC. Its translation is CASSLAAGDGYTF. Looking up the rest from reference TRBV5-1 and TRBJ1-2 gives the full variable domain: KAGVTQTPRYLIKTRGQQVTLSCSPISGHRSVSWYQQTPGQGLQFLFEYFSETQRNKGNFPGRFSGRQFSNSRSEMNVSTLELGDSALYLCASSLAAGDGYTFGSGTRLTVV.

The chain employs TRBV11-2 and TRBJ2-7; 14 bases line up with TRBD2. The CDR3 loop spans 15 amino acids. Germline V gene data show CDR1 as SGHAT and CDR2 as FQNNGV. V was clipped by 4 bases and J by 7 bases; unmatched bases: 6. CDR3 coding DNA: TGTGCCAGCAGCTCCCGACTAGCGGGAGGGAAGGAGCAGTACTTC. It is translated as CASSSRLAGGKEQYF. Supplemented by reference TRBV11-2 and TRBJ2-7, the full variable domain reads EAGVAQSPRYKIIEKRQSVAFWCNPISGHATLYWYQQILGQGPKLLIQFQNNGVVDDSQLPKDRFSAERLKGVDSTLKIQPAKLEDSAVYLCASSSRLAGGKEQYFGPGTRLTVT.

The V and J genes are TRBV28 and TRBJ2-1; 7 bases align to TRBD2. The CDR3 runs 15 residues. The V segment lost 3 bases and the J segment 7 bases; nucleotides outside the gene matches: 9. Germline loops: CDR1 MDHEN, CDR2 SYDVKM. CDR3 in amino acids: CASSLGGDLLNEQFF. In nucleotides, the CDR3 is TGTGCCAGCAGTTTGGGGGGGGACTTACTAAATGAGCAGTTCTTC.

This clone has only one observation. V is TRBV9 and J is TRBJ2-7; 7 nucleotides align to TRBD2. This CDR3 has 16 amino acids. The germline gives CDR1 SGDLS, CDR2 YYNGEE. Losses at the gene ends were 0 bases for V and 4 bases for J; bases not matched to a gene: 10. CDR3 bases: TGTGCCAGCAGCGTAGACCCTCGCGGGAGTATTTACGAGCAGTACTTC. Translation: CASSVDPRGSIYEQYF.

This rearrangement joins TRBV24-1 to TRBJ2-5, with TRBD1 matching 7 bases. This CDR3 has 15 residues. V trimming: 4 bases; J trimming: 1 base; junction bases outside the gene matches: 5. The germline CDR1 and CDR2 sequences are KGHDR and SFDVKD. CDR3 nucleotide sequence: TGTGCCACCAGTGACCGGACAGGCGCCCAAGAGACCCAGTACTTC. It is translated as CATSDRTGAQETQYF.

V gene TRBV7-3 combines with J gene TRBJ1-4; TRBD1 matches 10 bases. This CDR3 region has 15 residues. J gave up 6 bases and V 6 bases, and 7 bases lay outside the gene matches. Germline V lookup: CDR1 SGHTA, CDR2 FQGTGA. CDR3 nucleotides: TGTGCCAGCAGTCTAGGGACAGGGGTTTATGAAAAACTGTTTTTT. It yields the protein CASSLGTGVYEKLFF. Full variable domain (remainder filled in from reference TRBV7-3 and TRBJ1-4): GAGVSQTPSNKVTEKGKYVELRCDPISGHTALYWYRQSLGQGPEFLIYFQGTGAADDSGLPNDRFFAVRPEGSVSTLKIQRTERGDSAVYLCASSLGTGVYEKLFFGSGTQLSVL.

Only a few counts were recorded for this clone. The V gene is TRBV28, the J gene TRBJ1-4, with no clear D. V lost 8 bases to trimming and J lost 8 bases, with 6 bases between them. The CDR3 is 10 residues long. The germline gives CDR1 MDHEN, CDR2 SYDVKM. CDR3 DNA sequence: TGTGCCAGCGGCAGAGAAAAACTGTTTTTT. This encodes CASGREKLFF. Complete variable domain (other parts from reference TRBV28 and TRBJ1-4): DVKVTQSSRYLVKRTGEKVFLECVQDMDHENMFWYRQDPGLGLRLIYFSYDVKMKEKGDIPEGYSVSREKKERFSLILESASTNQTSMYLCASGREKLFFGSGTQLSVL.